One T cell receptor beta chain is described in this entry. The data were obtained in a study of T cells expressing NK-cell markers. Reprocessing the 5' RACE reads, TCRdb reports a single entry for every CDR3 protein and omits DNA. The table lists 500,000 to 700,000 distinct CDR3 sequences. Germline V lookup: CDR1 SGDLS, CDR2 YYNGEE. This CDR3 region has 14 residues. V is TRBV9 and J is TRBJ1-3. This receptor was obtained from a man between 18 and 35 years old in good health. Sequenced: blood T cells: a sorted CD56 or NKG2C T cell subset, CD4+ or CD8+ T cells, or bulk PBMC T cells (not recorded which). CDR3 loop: CASTKEVSGNTIYF. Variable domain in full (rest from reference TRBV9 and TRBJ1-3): DSGVTQTPKHLITATGQRVTLRCSPRSGDLSVYWYQQSLDQGLQFLIQYYNGEERAKGNILERFSAQQFPDLHSELNLSSLELGDSALYFCASTKEVSGNTIYFGEGSWLTVV.